The sequence of this TCR beta chain was determined in a study of blood T cell repertoires in COVID-19. About the research overall: Both acute and convalescent COVID-19 samples were obtained from the United States, Italy and Spain.

In the authors' workflow: Researchers report that nucleated cell counts were estimated from reference gene primer amplification. Sequenced by immunoSEQ multiplex PCR; TCRdb stores in-frame clones only, minus some. V and J calls and clone size are given by that table; D and trimming were obtained from the DNA. The repertoire holds about 370,000 clones, with 75% to 90% as singletons. Which cohort a participant joined came from the clinical history participants gave. Resolution of symptoms, clearance, or two negative PCRs was present in recovered Cohort 3 donors. CDR3 size: 14 residues. CDR1 and CDR2 (germline): SGHRS, YFSETQ. Trimming took 0 bases from V and 5 from J, leaving 11 bases between them. This clone was seen a single time.

The sequence derives from a man between 18 and 29 years old who had recovered from COVID-19. The rearrangement uses TRBV5-1 and TRBJ2-5; weak D call: TRBD2 (6 bases). Sequencing was carried out using PBMCs or T cells enriched from blood (not recorded which). The CDR3 DNA reads as TGCGCCAGCAGCTTGGTCGGGGGTATCGAGACCCAGTACTTC. Protein product: CASSLVGGIETQYF. The complete variable domain, with remaining parts taken from reference TRBV5-1 and TRBJ2-5, reads KAGVTQTPRYLIKTRGQQVTLSCSPISGHRSVSWYQQTPGQGLQFLFEYFSETQRNKGNFPGRFSGRQFSNSRSEMNVSTLELGDSALYLCASSLVGGIETQYFGPGTRLLVL.